This is a list of T cell receptor beta chains from one sample in a study of T cells after yellow fever vaccination. TCRdb re-called the 5' RACE reads through MiXCR, storing one row per CDR3 protein. The table lists 110,000 to 150,000 distinct CDR3 sequences, around 6.3% of them singletons, with more than 0.6% in the top ten. The starting material was CD4+ T cells sorted from PBMCs, obtained 10 days after the yellow fever booster vaccination. These TCRs come from a man aged 30 to 39 who received the YFV17D yellow fever vaccine. Each CDR3 is given with its conserved first and last residue. D genes are given only for firm matches. Size tells how often a clone was seen (once, few, many) or the class of an expanded clone, and some rows leave it out.

CDR3aa: CSVRRGGQSSYEQYF
CDR3nt: TGCAGCGTTCGCCGTGGCGGGCAGAGCTCCTACGAGCAGTACTTC
d_gene: .
j_gene: TRBJ2-7
v_gene: TRBV29-1
len: 15
abundance: many

CDR3aa: CATSRQGVGEQFF
CDR3nt: TGTGCCACCAGTCGTCAGGGAGTAGGTGAGCAGTTCTTC
d_gene: .
j_gene: TRBJ2-1
v_gene: TRBV24-1
len: 13
abundance: many

CDR3aa: CASSPWTGETQYF
CDR3nt: TGTGCCAGCTCACCCTGGACGGGGGAGACCCAGTACTTC
d_gene: .
j_gene: TRBJ2-5
v_gene: TRBV18
len: 13
abundance: few

CDR3aa: CASSQDGGLAKQFF
CDR3nt: TGCGCCAGCAGCCAAGATGGGGGGCTAGCCAAGCAGTTCTTC
d_gene: .
j_gene: TRBJ2-1
v_gene: TRBV4-3
len: 14
abundance: few

CDR3aa: CSAREVRVGGQFF
CDR3nt: TGCAGTGCTAGAGAGGTTAGGGTGGGGGGGCAGTTCTTC
d_gene: .
j_gene: TRBJ2-1
v_gene: TRBV20-1
len: 13
abundance: many

CDR3aa: CASSQDGSGRAGETQYF
CDR3nt: TGTGCCAGCAGCCAAGATGGTAGCGGGAGGGCCGGGGAGACCCAGTACTTC
d_gene: TRBD2
j_gene: TRBJ2-5
v_gene: TRBV3-1
len: 17
abundance: many

CDR3aa: CASSQPGLAVDTQYF
CDR3nt: TGCGCCAGCAGCCAACCGGGACTAGCGGTAGATACGCAGTATTTT
d_gene: TRBD2
j_gene: TRBJ2-3
v_gene: TRBV4-3
len: 15
abundance: many

CDR3aa: CASSKTSGRGTQYF
CDR3nt: TGTGCCAGCAGCAAGACTAGCGGGAGGGGTACGCAGTATTTT
d_gene: .
j_gene: TRBJ2-3
v_gene: TRBV21-1
len: 14
abundance: many

CDR3aa: CASSEGRSYEQYF
CDR3nt: TGCGCCAGCAGTGAGGGGCGTTCCTACGAGCAGTACTTC
d_gene: .
j_gene: TRBJ2-7
v_gene: TRBV5-1
len: 13
abundance: many

CDR3aa: CASRRTGTSGGETDTQYF
CDR3nt: TGTGCCAGCAGAAGAACGGGGACTAGCGGAGGGGAAACAGATACGCAGTATTTT
d_gene: TRBD2
j_gene: TRBJ2-3
v_gene: TRBV12-3/TRBV12-4
len: 18
abundance: many

CDR3aa: CASSSLAVIYEQYF
CDR3nt: TGTGCCAGCAGTTCCTTAGCGGTTATCTACGAGCAGTACTTC
d_gene: .
j_gene: TRBJ2-7
v_gene: TRBV6-5
len: 14
abundance: .

CDR3aa: CASSPGTGAYIQYF
CDR3nt: TGTGCCAGCAGTCCGGGGACAGGGGCTTACATTCAGTACTTC
d_gene: TRBD1
j_gene: TRBJ2-4
v_gene: TRBV7-8
len: 14
abundance: many

CDR3aa: CASKGGQISGETQYF
CDR3nt: TGTGCCAGCAAAGGGGGACAGATCTCAGGGGAGACCCAGTACTTC
d_gene: TRBD1
j_gene: TRBJ2-5
v_gene: TRBV28
len: 15
abundance: many

CDR3aa: CSAERGRGAAEAFF
CDR3nt: TGCAGTGCGGAGAGGGGAAGGGGCGCGGCTGAAGCTTTCTTT
d_gene: .
j_gene: TRBJ1-1
v_gene: TRBV20-1
len: 14
abundance: many

CDR3aa: CAMSPGDKQRLWFF
CDR3nt: TGTGCCATGAGCCCCGGGGACAAGCAACGACTGTGGTTCTTC
d_gene: .
j_gene: TRBJ2-1
v_gene: TRBV5-5
len: 14
abundance: .

CDR3aa: CASSLARINYNEQFF
CDR3nt: TGTGCCAGCAGTTTAGCGAGGATCAACTACAATGAGCAGTTCTTC
d_gene: .
j_gene: TRBJ2-1
v_gene: TRBV13
len: 15
abundance: many

CDR3aa: CASSPSGGLYNEQFF
CDR3nt: TGTGCCAGCAGCCCGAGTGGGGGGTTATACAATGAGCAGTTCTTC
d_gene: .
j_gene: TRBJ2-1
v_gene: TRBV7-3
len: 15
abundance: many

CDR3aa: CASSLGGLSSYEQYF
CDR3nt: TGTGCCAGCAGCTTAGGGGGACTGAGCTCCTACGAGCAGTACTTC
d_gene: .
j_gene: TRBJ2-7
v_gene: TRBV7-2
len: 15
abundance: many

CDR3aa: CASSQVGESTEAFF
CDR3nt: TGTGCCAGCAGCCAAGTTGGGGAGAGCACTGAAGCTTTCTTT
d_gene: .
j_gene: TRBJ1-1
v_gene: TRBV3-1
len: 14
abundance: many

CDR3aa: CASSRQGRHETQYF
CDR3nt: TGTGCCAGCAGTCGCCAGGGTCGACACGAGACCCAGTACTTC
d_gene: .
j_gene: TRBJ2-5
v_gene: TRBV12-3/TRBV12-4
len: 14
abundance: .

CDR3aa: CSVAGALSQETQYF
CDR3nt: TGCAGCGTTGCAGGGGCACTCTCTCAAGAGACCCAGTACTTC
d_gene: .
j_gene: TRBJ2-5
v_gene: TRBV29-1
len: 14
abundance: few

CDR3aa: CASSLADQPQHF
CDR3nt: TGTGCCAGCAGCTTAGCTGATCAGCCCCAGCATTTT
d_gene: .
j_gene: TRBJ1-5
v_gene: TRBV7-9
len: 12
abundance: many

CDR3aa: CASTKGQGSDEQYF
CDR3nt: TGCGCCAGCACCAAGGGACAGGGATCTGACGAGCAGTACTTC
d_gene: TRBD1
j_gene: TRBJ2-7
v_gene: TRBV5-1
len: 14
abundance: many

CDR3aa: CASSILAESSYNEQFF
CDR3nt: TGCGCCAGCAGCATCCTAGCGGAAAGCTCCTACAATGAGCAGTTCTTC
d_gene: TRBD2
j_gene: TRBJ2-1
v_gene: TRBV5-1
len: 16
abundance: many

CDR3aa: CASSFGRGQETQYF
CDR3nt: TGTGCCAGCAGTTTCGGCAGGGGGCAAGAGACCCAGTACTTC
d_gene: TRBD1
j_gene: TRBJ2-5
v_gene: TRBV6-2/TRBV6-3
len: 14
abundance: many

CDR3aa: CASSLHTGGSKIGNQPQHF
CDR3nt: TGTGCCAGCAGCTTACATACAGGGGGCTCCAAAATTGGCAATCAGCCCCAGCATTTT
d_gene: TRBD1
j_gene: TRBJ1-5
v_gene: TRBV11-2
len: 19
abundance: many

CDR3aa: CASSQILGNQPQHF
CDR3nt: TGTGCCAGCAGCCAGATATTAGGGAATCAGCCCCAGCATTTT
d_gene: .
j_gene: TRBJ1-5
v_gene: TRBV3-1
len: 14
abundance: .

CDR3aa: CASSLRTSGLGTDTQYF
CDR3nt: TGTGCCAGCAGCTTGCGGACTAGCGGACTGGGCACAGATACGCAGTATTTT
d_gene: TRBD2
j_gene: TRBJ2-3
v_gene: TRBV7-2
len: 17
abundance: many

CDR3aa: CASSLAVGRETQYF
CDR3nt: TGTGCCAGCAGCTTAGCAGTCGGGAGAGAGACCCAGTACTTC
d_gene: .
j_gene: TRBJ2-5
v_gene: TRBV7-9
len: 14
abundance: few

CDR3aa: CASSYGTSGSRELFF
CDR3nt: TGTGCCAGCAGTTACGGGACTAGCGGGAGTAGGGAGCTGTTTTTT
d_gene: TRBD2
j_gene: TRBJ2-2
v_gene: TRBV7-2
len: 15
abundance: .

CDR3aa: CASTTRSAGVSYEQYF
CDR3nt: TGTGCCAGCACCACCCGATCGGCGGGGGTCTCCTACGAGCAGTACTTC
d_gene: TRBD2
j_gene: TRBJ2-7
v_gene: TRBV7-2
len: 16
abundance: many

CDR3aa: CASSQTGQGPYEQYF
CDR3nt: TGTGCCAGCAGCCAGACCGGACAGGGCCCCTACGAGCAGTACTTC
d_gene: TRBD1
j_gene: TRBJ2-7
v_gene: TRBV14
len: 15
abundance: few

CDR3aa: CASSFQAQEAFF
CDR3nt: TGTGCCAGCAGCTTTCAAGCCCAGGAAGCTTTCTTT
d_gene: .
j_gene: TRBJ1-1
v_gene: TRBV5-8
len: 12
abundance: few